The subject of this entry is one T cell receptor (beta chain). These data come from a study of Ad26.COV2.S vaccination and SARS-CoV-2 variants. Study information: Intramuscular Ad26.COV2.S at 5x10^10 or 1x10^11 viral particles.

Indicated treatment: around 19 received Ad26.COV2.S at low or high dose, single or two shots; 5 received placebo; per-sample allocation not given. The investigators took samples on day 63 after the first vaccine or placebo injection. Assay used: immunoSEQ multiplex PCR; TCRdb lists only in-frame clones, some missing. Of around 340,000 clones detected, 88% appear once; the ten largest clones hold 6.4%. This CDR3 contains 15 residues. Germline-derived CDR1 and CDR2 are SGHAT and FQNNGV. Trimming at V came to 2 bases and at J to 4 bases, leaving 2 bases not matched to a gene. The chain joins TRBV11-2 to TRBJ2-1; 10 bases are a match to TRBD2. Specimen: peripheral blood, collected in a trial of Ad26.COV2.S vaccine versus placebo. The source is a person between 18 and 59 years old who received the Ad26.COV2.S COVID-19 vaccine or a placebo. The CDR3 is CASSLRTSGYNEQFF. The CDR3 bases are TGTGCCAGCAGCTTAAGGACTAGCGGATACAATGAGCAGTTCTTC.